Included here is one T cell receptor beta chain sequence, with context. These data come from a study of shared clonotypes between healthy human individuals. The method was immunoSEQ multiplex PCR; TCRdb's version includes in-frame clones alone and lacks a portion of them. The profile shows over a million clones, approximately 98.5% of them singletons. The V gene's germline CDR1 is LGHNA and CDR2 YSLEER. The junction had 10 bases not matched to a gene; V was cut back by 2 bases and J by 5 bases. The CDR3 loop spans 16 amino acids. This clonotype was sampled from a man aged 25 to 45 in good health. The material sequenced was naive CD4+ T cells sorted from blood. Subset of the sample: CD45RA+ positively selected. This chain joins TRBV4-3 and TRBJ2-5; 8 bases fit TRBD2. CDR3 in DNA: TGCGCCAGCAGCCAAAAAGTGGGTAGCGGGACTGAGACCCAGTACTTC. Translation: CASSQKVGSGTETQYF.